Listed below are T cell receptor beta chains from one sample, sequenced in a study of resident and recirculating memory T cells in vitiligo. Sequencing used immunoSEQ multiplex PCR; TCRdb keeps in-frame clones, though not all of them. The data show around 76,000 clones, roughly nine tenths seen once. Sequencing input: blood. These receptor sequences come from a male donor with vitiligo. CDR3s include the opening cysteine and the closing phenylalanine or tryptophan. D genes are given only for firm matches. A row's size may be missing; if present it is once, few, many or a size class.

d_gene: TRBD1; v_gene: TRBV18; abundance: once; j_gene: TRBJ1-5; CDR3nt: TGTGCCAGCTCACCACAAGGGACAGGGGATAGCAATCAGCCCCAGCATTTT; CDR3aa: CASSPQGTGDSNQPQHF
d_gene: TRBD1; v_gene: TRBV7-2; abundance: NA; j_gene: TRBJ2-3; CDR3nt: TGTGCCAGCAGCCCTCAGGGGGCCACAGATACGCAGTATTTT; CDR3aa: CASSPQGATDTQYF
d_gene: NA; v_gene: TRBV7-9; abundance: NA; j_gene: TRBJ1-4; CDR3nt: TGTGCCAGCAGTGATTCAAATTTCGGGGTAACTAATGAAAAACTGTTTTTT; CDR3aa: CASSDSNFGVTNEKLFF
d_gene: NA; v_gene: TRBV7-9; abundance: NA; j_gene: TRBJ1-2; CDR3nt: TGTGCCAGCCGCAGTACAAGTAACTATGGCTACACCTTC; CDR3aa: CASRSTSNYGYTF
d_gene: NA; v_gene: TRBV19; abundance: NA; j_gene: TRBJ2-3; CDR3nt: TGTGCCAGTAGGTGGGGGGGCACAGATACGCAGTATTTT; CDR3aa: CASRWGGTDTQYF
d_gene: NA; v_gene: TRBV7-6; abundance: NA; j_gene: TRBJ2-7; CDR3nt: TGTGCCAGCAGCTTATCGAGGAGGAGGTCCCCCTACGAGCAGTACTTC; CDR3aa: CASSLSRRRSPYEQYF
d_gene: NA; v_gene: TRBV27; abundance: NA; j_gene: TRBJ2-7; CDR3nt: TGTGCCAGCAGTAATCGGGGGACGGCGGAGTACGAGCAGTACTTC; CDR3aa: CASSNRGTAEYEQYF
d_gene: TRBD1; v_gene: TRBV11-2; abundance: NA; j_gene: TRBJ2-5; CDR3nt: TGTGCCAGCAGTACTGGACAGGGCCAAGAGACCCAGTACTTC; CDR3aa: CASSTGQGQETQYF
d_gene: TRBD1; v_gene: TRBV6-5; abundance: NA; j_gene: TRBJ1-1; CDR3nt: TGTGCCAGCACCAACCGGGACAGGGGATGGAGGGCTTTCTTT; CDR3aa: CASTNRDRGWRAFF
d_gene: NA; v_gene: TRBV5-1; abundance: NA; j_gene: TRBJ2-2; CDR3nt: TGCGCCAGCAGCTTGGTGGGAGCCGGGGAGCTGTTTTTT; CDR3aa: CASSLVGAGELFF
d_gene: NA; v_gene: TRBV7-2; abundance: NA; j_gene: TRBJ2-1; CDR3nt: TGTGCCAGCAGCTTACGGGGTCGTTGGACGGGGGACAATGAGCAGTTCTTC; CDR3aa: CASSLRGRWTGDNEQFF
d_gene: TRBD2; v_gene: TRBV6-1; abundance: NA; j_gene: TRBJ2-5; CDR3nt: TGTGCCAGCAGTGATCCAGGGCGGGGGGAGACCCAGTACTTC; CDR3aa: CASSDPGRGETQYF
d_gene: NA; v_gene: TRBV6-5; abundance: NA; j_gene: TRBJ2-1; CDR3nt: TGTGCCAGCAGACGTACAGGGAACGGCTACAATGAGCAGTTCTTC; CDR3aa: CASRRTGNGYNEQFF
d_gene: NA; v_gene: TRBV15; abundance: NA; j_gene: TRBJ2-6; CDR3nt: TGTGCCACCAGCAGAGATCACAGGGCTGGGGCCAACGTCCTGACTTTC; CDR3aa: CATSRDHRAGANVLTF